These T cell receptor beta chains were read from a single sample in a study of shared clonotypes between healthy human individuals. Measured with immunoSEQ multiplex PCR; TCRdb has only the in-frame clones, and not every one. The data hold some 500,000 clones, with 90% to 96% observed a single time. Sequencing was done on a sample of naive CD4+ T cells sorted from blood. All receptors derive from a woman in her twenties or thirties in good health. CDR3s include the opening cysteine and the closing phenylalanine or tryptophan. Each record gives: clone size, D gene, J gene, V gene, CDR3 DNA, CDR3 protein. D genes are given only for firm matches. For some rows the clone size is stated as once, few or many, or as a class when expanded; others skip it.

NA NA TRBJ2-7 TRBV18 TGTGCCAGCTCACCGGGACCTGACTACGAGCAGTACTTC CASSPGPDYEQYF
NA TRBD2 TRBJ2-7 TRBV4-1 TGCGCCAGCAGCCAACCTTTAGCGGGACTCTACGAGCAGTACTTC CASSQPLAGLYEQYF
NA NA TRBJ1-4 TRBV18 TGTGCCAGCTCACCATCAGGGATCGGTGAAAAACTGTTTTTT CASSPSGIGEKLFF
NA NA TRBJ1-1 TRBV15 TGTGCCACCAGCAGAGATCAGACAGTTGGGGAAGCTTTCTTT CATSRDQTVGEAFF
NA NA TRBJ1-1 TRBV28 TGTGCCAGCTCCCGGTTAGGAGGAGCTTTCTTT CASSRLGGAFF
NA NA TRBJ1-5 TRBV18 TGTGCCAGCTCACCAGGGAGGGACATCAATCAGCCCCAGCATTTT CASSPGRDINQPQHF
NA TRBD2 TRBJ2-2 TRBV7-2 TGTGCCAGCAGCAAAACGGGACTAGCGGGAGTTGGTACCGGGGAGCTGTTTTTT CASSKTGLAGVGTGELFF
NA NA TRBJ2-1 TRBV10-3 TGTGCCATCAGTGAGGCGGCGCGGAACCTATACAATGAGCAGTTCTTC CAISEAARNLYNEQFF
NA NA TRBJ2-3 TRBV5-1 TGCGCCAGCAGATGGGGGATTGGCACAGATACGCAGTATTTT CASRWGIGTDTQYF
NA NA TRBJ2-3 TRBV6-1 TGTGCCAGCAGCCGGACAGTGGGGGCGTATACGCAGTATTTT CASSRTVGAYTQYF
NA NA TRBJ2-1 TRBV5-4 TGTGCCAGCAGAGCCGGGGGAAGTTTGGGCTATGAGCAGTTCTTC CASRAGGSLGYEQFF
NA TRBD1 TRBJ1-2 TRBV5-1 TGCGCCAGCAGCATCAACCTTCGTAGGGACAGGGTCGGTTCACTATGGGGCTACACCTTC CASSINLRRDRVGSLWGYTF
NA NA TRBJ1-1 TRBV6-5 TGTGCCAGCAGTTATTTGGGGCAGAACACTGAAGCTTTCTTT CASSYLGQNTEAFF
once NA TRBJ1-5 TRBV4-2 TGTGCCAGCAGCCAGAGCAATCAGCCCCAGCATTTT CASSQSNQPQHF
NA NA TRBJ1-5 TRBV7-9 TGTGCCAGCAGCCCCGGGGAGGGCAATCAGCCCCAGCATTTT CASSPGEGNQPQHF
NA TRBD2 TRBJ2-1 TRBV7-9 TGTGCCAGCAGCCGTACTAGCGGGGGGAGCTCCTACAATGAGCAGTTCTTC CASSRTSGGSSYNEQFF
NA NA TRBJ1-5 TRBV10-3 TGTGCCATCAGTGGAGACAGGTCAAATCAGCCCCAGCATTTT CAISGDRSNQPQHF
NA TRBD1 TRBJ2-2 TRBV29-1 TGCAGCGTTGGGGTAACAGGGGCCAACACCGGGGAGCTGTTTTTT CSVGVTGANTGELFF
NA NA TRBJ2-4 TRBV28 TGTGCCAGCAGCTCCGGACAGCTAGCCAAAAACATTCAGTACTTC CASSSGQLAKNIQYF
NA TRBD2 TRBJ2-3 TRBV6-5 TGTGCCAGCAGGATAGCGGGAGTAGATACGCAGTATTTT CASRIAGVDTQYF
once TRBD2 TRBJ2-7 TRBV10-2 TGCGCCAGCAGTGAGTCGTGGGGACTAGCGGGAATAACAACTACTTACTCCTACGAGCAGTACTTC CASSESWGLAGITTTYSYEQYF
NA NA TRBJ2-1 TRBV30 TGTGCCTGGAGTGCGTACAATGAGCAGTTCTTC CAWSAYNEQFF
NA NA TRBJ2-5 TRBV18 TGTGCCAGCTCACCCACCCGGTCGGAGGGAGAGACCCAGTACTTC CASSPTRSEGETQYF
NA TRBD1 TRBJ2-4 TRBV15 TGTGCCACCAGCGTACGCCCTCGGACAGGGGCTACAGCCAAAAACATTCAGTACTTC CATSVRPRTGATAKNIQYF
NA NA TRBJ1-5 TRBV2 TGTGCCAGCAGTGAACAGGGTCAGCCCCAGCATTTT CASSEQGQPQHF
NA NA TRBJ2-7 TRBV27 TGTGCCAGCAGTTTGGGCAGGGGGGACGAGCAGTACTTC CASSLGRGDEQYF
NA TRBD1 TRBJ2-1 TRBV5-1 TGCGCCAGCAGCTTGGGGGACAGGACCAATGAGCAGTTCTTC CASSLGDRTNEQFF
NA TRBD1 TRBJ2-3 TRBV5-1 TGCGCCAGCAGCTTCCGGGACAGTAACACAGATACGCAGTATTTT CASSFRDSNTDTQYF
NA TRBD2 TRBJ2-2 TRBV18 TGTGCCAGCTCAACGGCTAGCGGGACGAACACCGGGGAGCTGTTTTTT CASSTASGTNTGELFF
NA NA TRBJ1-3 TRBV4-1 TGCGCCAGCAGCCAAGGTTCCGGGGCGATTGTCTCTGGAAACACCATATATTTT CASSQGSGAIVSGNTIYF
NA NA TRBJ2-1 TRBV4-1 TGCGCCAGCAGCCATCCAGCCGTCGGGTTGGGTGAGCAGTTCTTC CASSHPAVGLGEQFF
NA TRBD2 TRBJ2-3 TRBV10-2 TGCGCCACCTGTAGCGGGAGGGCGACAGATACGCAGTATTTT CATCSGRATDTQYF
NA NA TRBJ1-4 TRBV28 TGTGCCAGCAGTCTACAGGGTGGAGGAGGCGAAAAACTGTTTTTT CASSLQGGGGEKLFF
NA NA TRBJ2-1 TRBV2 TGTGCCAGCAGTGAGGCGGGGGCTCACGGCAATGAGCAGTTCTTC CASSEAGAHGNEQFF
NA NA TRBJ2-7 TRBV11-2 TGTGCCAGCAGCTCGCTAGGGGACGGAGAATTCGAGCAGTACTTC CASSSLGDGEFEQYF